A single sample gave rise to the 24 T cell receptor beta chains below, sequenced in a study of T cells in Graves' hyperthyroidism and ophthalmopathy. Amplification yielded TCR beta CDR3 regions, with RNA transcripts as the source. TCR CDR3 regions were first amplified by RT-PCR with HTBI primers. TCRdb re-called the multiplex PCR reads through MiXCR, storing one row per CDR3 protein. Here the sample spans some 620,000 distinct CDR3 sequences, roughly 16% being singletons. Sequenced: blood. The origin of the receptors is a woman aged 25 to 39 with Graves' hyperthyroidism.

Note on this clonotype: A much larger clone lies a single base off, so this may be a read error. The chain couples TRBV12-3 or TRBV12-4 to TRBJ1-1; a possible D gene is TRBD1 (6 bases). The CDR3 consists of 12 residues. CDR3 nucleotides: TGTACCAGCAGCCGAACAGGGATTGAAGCTTTCTTT. It specifies CTSSRTGIEAFF.

In this sample, this clonotype turned up a few times. The rearrangement links TRBV5-1 to TRBJ2-5; 8 nucleotides line up with TRBD2. V trimming: 0 bases; J trimming: 4 bases; junction bases outside the gene matches: 11. The CDR3 sequence is 17 residues long. Looked up from germline, CDR1 is SGHRS and CDR2 is YFSETQ. The CDR3: CASSLASLREGGETQYF. The CDR3 region has the DNA TGCGCCAGCAGCTTGGCCAGTCTCCGGGAGGGCGGAGAGACCCAGTACTTC.

This clonotype was seen at least ten times. V is TRBV5-1 and J is TRBJ2-7; 13 bases align to TRBD2. This CDR3 contains 17 residues. The V gene end was trimmed by 4 bases and the J gene end by 2 bases; junction bases not matched to a gene: 9. CDR1 SGHRS and CDR2 YFSETQ come from the germline V gene. CDR3 sequence (DNA): TGCGCCAGCAGCCCCGGACTAGCGGGAGTTTCCGCCTACGAGCAGTACTTC. The encoded protein is CASSPGLAGVSAYEQYF.

In its sample, this clonotype was seen a few times. CDR3 residues: CASSGAVTNTEAFF. CDR3 coding DNA: TGTGCCAGCAGTGGGGCAGTGACGAACACTGAAGCTTTCTTT. This chain connects TRBV3-1 to TRBJ1-1; D might be TRBD1 (5 bases). Between the trimmed V and J ends, which lost 6 bases and 1 base, there was a span of 12 bases. CDR3 length: 14 amino acids. The V gene's germline CDR1 is LGHDT and CDR2 YNNKEL (reference sequence). The whole variable domain, remainder taken from reference TRBV3-1 and TRBJ1-1, is DTAVSQTPKYLVTQMGNDKSIKCEQNLGHDTMYWYKQDSKKFLKIMFSYNNKELIINETVPNRFSPKSPDKAHLNLHINSLELGDSAVYFCASSGAVTNTEAFFGQGTRLTVV.

The table lists this clonotype with many counts. The genes are TRBV3-1 and TRBJ1-3; no reliable D call. Germline assignment: CDR1 LGHDT and CDR2 YNNKEL (reference sequence). Trimming shortened V by 2 bases and J by 0 bases, and 17 bases separated the two germline ends. This CDR3 region has 18 residues. CDR3 loop: CASSQKRKYPNSGNTIYF. The CDR3, as DNA: TGTGCCAGCAGCCAAAAACGAAAATACCCCAACTCTGGAAACACCATATATTTT.

This clonotype was found once. The chain couples TRBV6-2 or TRBV6-3 to TRBJ2-2, with TRBD2 as a possible D gene (5 bases). Germline assignment: CDR1 MNHEY and CDR2 SVGEGT. This CDR3 spans 16 amino acids. Trimming shortened V by 0 bases and J by 4 bases, and 12 bases separated the two germline ends. This CDR3 reads CASSYSGLGGTGELFF. CDR3 DNA sequence: TGTGCCAGCAGTTACTCCGGACTGGGTGGCACCGGGGAGCTGTTTTTT.

The chain couples TRBV6-6 to TRBJ2-1; weak D call: TRBD2 (5 bases). The germline V gene has CDR1 MNHNY and CDR2 SVGAGI (reference sequence). CDR3 size: 14 residues. Trimming took 0 bases from V and 4 from J, leaving 7 bases between them. As DNA, the CDR3 is TGTGCCAGCAGTTACTCGGGAGCGTACAATGAGCAGTTCTTC. This codes for CASSYSGAYNEQFF.

This clonotype was counted at least ten times. This may stem from a read error, because a much larger clone lies one nucleotide away. The J gene is TRBJ2-7, the V gene TRBV7-2; 7 bases match TRBD1. The CDR3 is made up of 13 amino acids. The germline V gene encodes CDR1 SGHTA and CDR2 FQGNSA. With 5 bases clipped from V and 3 bases from J, the junction kept 4 bases outside the gene matches. The CDR3 protein is CASSPWTGYEQYF. CDR3 DNA: TGTGCCAGCAGCCCCTGGACAGGCTACGAGCAGTACTTC. Drawing the rest from reference TRBV7-2 and TRBJ2-7, the complete variable domain is GAGVSQSPSNKVTEKGKDVELRCDPISGHTALYWYRQSLGQGLEFLIYFQGNSAPDKSGLPSDRFSAERTGGSVSTLTIQRTQQEDSAVYLCASSPWTGYEQYFGPGTRLTVT.

The chain has TRBV5-1 and TRBJ2-7; D is unresolved. Germline CDR1 is SGHRS and CDR2 is YFSETQ. Deletions cut 4 bases from V and 4 bases from J, with 21 bases between. This CDR3 has 16 residues. CDR3 DNA: TGCGCCAGCAGCCCGAAACCGGGTCCTGAAATTTACGAGCAGTACTTC. Amino acid sequence: CASSPKPGPEIYEQYF.

This clonotype came up many times. V usage is TRBV7-9 and J usage is TRBJ2-5; 15 nucleotides match TRBD2. Germline V gene lookup returns CDR1 SEHNR and CDR2 FQNEAQ (reference sequence). With V trimmed by 3 bases and J by 4 bases, 3 bases remained unmatched. There are 16 residues in the CDR3. The CDR3 region is CASSLVGLAGGETQYF. DNA of the CDR3: TGTGCCAGCAGCTTGGTGGGACTAGCGGGAGGAGAGACCCAGTACTTC.

This clonotype was seen repeatedly, ten times or more. The chain employs TRBV18 and TRBJ1-1; D call uncertain. The CDR3 is 13 amino acids. V was pared by 3 bases and J by 3 bases, with 8 bases between. CDR1 is KGHSH and CDR2 is LQKENI in the germline V gene. CDR3: CASSPFTDTEAFF. In DNA form, the CDR3 reads TGTGCCAGCTCACCCTTTACAGACACTGAAGCTTTCTTT.

This clonotype was observed many times. This chain uses TRBV6-1 with TRBJ2-7, with D hard to call. V lost 0 bases and J lost 0, with 9 bases in between. Per the germline V gene, CDR1 is MNHNS and CDR2 is SASEGT. The CDR3 extends over 15 amino acids. The CDR3 bases are TGTGCCAGCAGTGAAGCGTGGGCAGGCTCCTACGAGCAGTACTTC. This sequence encodes CASSEAWAGSYEQYF.

V and J are TRBV18 and TRBJ2-1; the match to TRBD2 covers 14 bases. Per germline, CDR1 KGHSH and CDR2 LQKENI. The CDR3 extends over 18 amino acids. V was clipped by 2 bases and J by 5 bases; unmatched bases: 8. CDR3 in DNA: TGTGCCAGCTCACCAGGAGGGACTAGCGGGGGCCTAAACAATGAGCAGTTCTTC. It is translated as CASSPGGTSGGLNNEQFF.

The chain links TRBV7-8 to TRBJ2-1, with TRBD2 matching over 8 bases. The V segment lost 4 bases and the J segment 7 bases; nucleotides outside the gene matches: 3. The CDR3 covers 13 residues. Germline V gene data show CDR1 as SGHVS and CDR2 as FQNEAQ. DNA for the CDR3: TGTGCCAGCAGCTACGGGGGGGCGAATGAGCAGTTCTTC. Protein sequence: CASSYGGANEQFF.

The chain combines TRBV19 with TRBJ1-5; tentatively, D is TRBD1 (5 bases). This CDR3 has 16 amino acids. The germline V gene has CDR1 LNHDA and CDR2 SQIVND (reference sequence). Trimming removed 5 bases at V and 0 bases at J, with 14 bases between. CDR3 sequence reads: CASSLGGGGSNQPQHF. As DNA, the CDR3 is TGTGCCAGTAGTCTGGGTGGGGGGGGTAGCAATCAGCCCCAGCATTTT.

This clonotype was seen once. V is TRBV4-2 and J is TRBJ1-2; 8 bases are shared with TRBD1. The CDR3 consists of 15 residues. The J segment lost 4 bases and the V segment lost 3 bases, leaving 7 bases of the junction unmatched. Germline V gene sequence: CDR1 LGHNA, CDR2 YNFKEQ. The CDR3 reads CASSQEQGGSYGYTF. CDR3 bases: TGTGCCAGCAGCCAGGAACAGGGGGGGAGCTATGGCTACACCTTC.

The chain joins TRBV25-1 to TRBJ1-1, with a weak D call TRBD1 (5 bases). Germline values: CDR1 MGHDK, CDR2 SYGVNS. The CDR3 is 13 amino acids. The V and J ends lost 8 bases and 0 bases respectively, with 10 bases between them. The CDR3 sequence: CASQGSMNTEAFF. The CDR3, as DNA: TGTGCCAGCCAGGGCTCCATGAACACTGAAGCTTTCTTT.

On this clonotype: One end of the junction does not line up with germline, which may come from a read error. The chain is built from TRBV27 and TRBJ2-5; 7 positions match TRBD1. The CDR3 totals 12 residues. Per germline, CDR1 MNHEY and CDR2 SMNVEV (reference sequence). CDR3: CASSQRDRQEHF. CDR3 coding DNA: TGTGCCAGCAGTCAACGGGACAGACAGGAACACTTC.

With respect to this clonotype: A much larger clone lies one base from this, so it may be a read error. The J gene is TRBJ1-2, the V gene TRBV2; unclear D gene. The length of the CDR3 is 12 residues. Per germline, CDR1 SNHLY and CDR2 FYNNEI. The V gene lost 7 bases and the J gene lost 4 bases, with 10 bases spanning the gap. CDR3 in amino acids: CASKNGIYGYTF. For the CDR3, the DNA is TGTGCCAGCAAGAACGGGATCTATGGCTACACCTTC.

This sequence joins TRBV29-1 and TRBJ1-2; D gene uncertain. The ends were cut back, 3 bases at V and 4 bases at J, with 9 bases in the middle. This CDR3 has 12 residues. Germline V lookup: CDR1 SQVTM, CDR2 ANQGSEA. The CDR3 protein is CSVDRTPYGYTF. The CDR3 region has the DNA TGCAGCGTTGACAGGACCCCCTATGGCTACACCTTC.

In its sample, this clonotype was seen many times. The chain has TRBV5-1 and TRBJ2-2, with D perhaps matching TRBD2 (6 bases). Trimming took off 5 bases at V and 0 bases at J, with 11 bases between the two ends. CDR1 and CDR2 from the germline V gene are SGHRS and YFSETQ. The CDR3 spans 15 residues. This chain's CDR3 is CASRDYKPNTGELFF. In nucleotides, the CDR3 is TGCGCCAGCAGGGACTACAAACCGAACACCGGGGAGCTGTTTTTT.

In this sample, this clonotype turned up many times. CDR3 DNA: TGTGCCATCACCCCCGACAGCGGCTTCACTGAAGCTTTCTTT. It is translated as CAITPDSGFTEAFF. The chain employs TRBV10-3 and TRBJ1-1; possibly TRBD1 for D (5 bases). CDR1 and CDR2 from the germline V gene are ENHRY and SYGVKD. CDR3 length: 14 residues. The V end lost 7 bases, the J end lost 4 bases, and 16 bases lay between the germline ends.

This clonotype has only a few counts. The chain uses TRBV27 and TRBJ1-1; D is uncertain. Germline V CDR1 and CDR2: MNHEY, SMNVEV (reference sequence). The CDR3 is 12 residues long. V lost 7 bases and J 0 bases, leaving 6 bases between the germline ends. The CDR3 DNA reads as TGTGCCAGCATGAGAATGAACACTGAAGCTTTCTTT. Amino acid sequence: CASMRMNTEAFF.

The chain combines TRBV7-9 with TRBJ2-1; the match to TRBD1 covers 7 bases. Germline CDR1 is SEHNR and CDR2 is FQNEAQ (reference sequence). The CDR3 covers 15 residues. Unmatched junction bases numbered 11, after V lost 5 bases and J lost 7 bases. Written as DNA, the CDR3 is TGTGCCAGCAGCCGGGTAGGGGGCGAGTGGAATGAGCAGTTCTTC. This codes for CASSRVGGEWNEQFF.